Following are 14 T cell receptor beta chains from one sample sequenced in a study of blood T cell repertoires in COVID-19. Only in-frame clones appear in the TCRdb table, and some are missing; sequencing was by immunoSEQ multiplex PCR. The data hold around 56,000 clones, with 80% to 90% observed a single time. Sequenced material: peripheral blood. These receptors were obtained from a human donor in a cohort sampled during active COVID-19.

The chain has TRBV7-2 and TRBJ2-5, with TRBD1 as a possible D gene (5 bases). V dropped 6 bases and J dropped 5 bases, with 10 bases sitting between them. This CDR3 spans 12 amino acids. Germline V gene lookup returns CDR1 SGHTA and CDR2 FQGNSA. This CDR3 reads CASSFRAETQYF. CDR3 nucleotide sequence: TGTGCCAGCAGTTTCAGGGCGGAGACCCAGTACTTC. Full variable domain (missing parts from reference TRBV7-2 and TRBJ2-5): GAGVSQSPSNKVTEKGKDVELRCDPISGHTALYWYRQSLGQGLEFLIYFQGNSAPDKSGLPSDRFSAERTGGSVSTLTIQRTQQEDSAVYLCASSFRAETQYFGPGTRLLVL.

The V and J genes are TRBV30 and TRBJ1-1; perhaps TRBD1 as D (6 bases). In germline, CDR1 is GTSNPN, CDR2 SVGIG (reference sequence). This CDR3 is built from 11 residues. V was trimmed by 2 bases and J by 10 bases, leaving 11 bases between them. The CDR3 loop reads CAWSLAGVAFF. CDR3 sequence (DNA): TGTGCCTGGAGTTTGGCAGGGGTAGCTTTCTTT.

The chain has TRBV19 and TRBJ1-2; possible D gene TRBD1, 6 bases. V gave up 6 bases and J gave up 8 bases, with 13 bases separating them. Germline values: CDR1 LNHDA, CDR2 SQIVND (reference sequence). This CDR3 region has 12 residues. The CDR3 is CASSYDRFGYTF. The CDR3 DNA reads TGTGCCAGTAGCTACGACAGGTTCGGCTACACCTTC. The whole variable domain, remainder taken from reference TRBV19 and TRBJ1-2, is DGGITQSPKYLFRKEGQNVTLSCEQNLNHDAMYWYRQDPGQGLRLIYYSQIVNDFQKGDIAEGYSVSREKKESFPLTVTSAQKNPTAFYLCASSYDRFGYTFGSGTRLTVV.

V and J are TRBV7-2 and TRBJ1-2, with D possibly matching TRBD1 (6 bases). The germline V gene has CDR1 SGHTA and CDR2 FQGNSA. The V end lost 2 bases, the J end lost 4 bases, and 14 bases lay between the germline ends. The CDR3 extends over 15 amino acids. In DNA, the CDR3 is TGTGCCAGCAGCTTAAGGACAGACCGTTCCTATGGCTACACCTTC. Translating gives CASSLRTDRSYGYTF.

In DNA form, the CDR3 reads TGTGCCAGCAGCGGGGACAGGGAAGAATATGGCTACACCTTC. Its translation is CASSGDREEYGYTF. The rearrangement joins TRBV5-6 to TRBJ1-2, with 9 nucleotides matching TRBD1. The V and J ends lost 4 bases and 5 bases, in that order; junction bases with no gene match: 6. The CDR3 has 14 amino acids. In germline, CDR1 is SGHDT, CDR2 YYEEEE.

The V and J genes are TRBV5-4 and TRBJ1-1, with unresolved D. CDR3 length: 17 residues. Per germline, CDR1 SGHNT and CDR2 YYREEE (reference sequence). Trimming cost V 5 bases and J 0 bases, with 20 bases left between them. CDR3 in DNA: TGTGCCAGCAGTGAACCGGGGTCCCCGAGAATGAACACTGAAGCTTTCTTT. As protein: CASSEPGSPRMNTEAFF.

The chain is built from TRBV5-5 and TRBJ1-2, with D tentatively TRBD1 (6 bases). The CDR3 has 12 amino acids. Germline loops: CDR1 SGHKS, CDR2 YYEKEE (reference sequence). The V gene lost 4 bases and the J gene lost 8 bases, with 12 bases spanning the gap. The CDR3 coding sequence is TGTGCCAGCAGCCTAGACAGGCGAGGCTACACCTTC. Translating it yields CASSLDRRGYTF.

In DNA form, the CDR3 reads TGTGCCAGCAGCAAGGGACAGGGGACAGATACGCAGTATTTT. It translates to CASSKGQGTDTQYF. The genes are TRBV5-4 and TRBJ2-3; 10 positions match TRBD1. The junction had 2 bases not matched to a gene; V was cut back by 4 bases and J by 3 bases. This CDR3 spans 14 amino acids. CDR1 SGHNT and CDR2 YYREEE come from the germline V gene (reference sequence).

The rearrangement links TRBV7-2 to TRBJ1-6, with a tentative D call TRBD1 (5 bases). V lost 6 bases and J 13 bases, leaving 16 bases between the germline ends. CDR3 length equals 13 residues. Germline lookup yields CDR1 SGHTA and CDR2 FQGNSA. The CDR3 is CASRASGLPPLHF. The DNA for the CDR3 is TGTGCCAGCAGAGCTTCAGGGCTTCCGCCCCTCCACTTT.

The V and J genes are TRBV4-1 and TRBJ1-1; D is perhaps TRBD1 (5 bases). The V gene's germline CDR1 is MGHRA and CDR2 YSYEKL. This CDR3 contains 16 residues. V lost 0 bases to trimming and J lost 3 bases, with 14 bases between them. Here the CDR3 DNA reads TGCGCCAGCAGCCAAGACGACAGTAGATATGACACTGAAGCTTTCTTT. This gives the protein CASSQDDSRYDTEAFF.

This chain links TRBV7-8 with TRBJ2-1, with TRBD2 identical over 9 bases. The CDR3 covers 15 residues. Trimming removed 5 bases from V and 3 bases from J; junction bases left unmatched: 5. Germline assignment: CDR1 SGHVS and CDR2 FQNEAQ. The CDR3 DNA follows: TGTGCCAGCAGCGTGACTAGCGGACGCTACAATGAGCAGTTCTTC. Encoded protein: CASSVTSGRYNEQFF.

The chain combines TRBV6-2 or TRBV6-3 with TRBJ2-1, with D possibly TRBD1 on 6 matching bases. Between the trimmed V and J ends, which lost 6 bases and 10 bases, there was a span of 10 bases. Germline-derived CDR1 and CDR2 are MNHEY and SVGEGT. This CDR3 comprises 11 residues. CDR3 residues: CASSRDTEQFF. The CDR3 DNA follows: TGTGCCAGCAGCCGGGACACAGAGCAGTTCTTC.

The V and J genes are TRBV7-9 and TRBJ2-2; 8 nucleotides line up with TRBD2. Losses at the gene ends were 5 bases for V and 6 bases for J; bases not matched to a gene: 8. Germline V lookup: CDR1 SEHNR, CDR2 FQNEAQ (reference sequence). The CDR3 runs to 15 residues. The CDR3 DNA is TGTGCCAGCAGCGCAGCGGGGGCTCAAGCCGGGGAGCTGTTTTTT. Its protein is CASSAAGAQAGELFF.

The rearrangement joins TRBV6-5 to TRBJ2-7; D perhaps matches TRBD1 (6 bases). The CDR3 runs 14 residues. CDR1 and CDR2 from the germline V gene are MNHEY and SVGAGI. Trimming cost V 2 bases and J 5 bases, with 13 bases left between them. This CDR3 is CASSYDQGPNEQYF. CDR3 coding DNA: TGTGCCAGCAGTTACGATCAGGGGCCCAACGAGCAGTACTTC.